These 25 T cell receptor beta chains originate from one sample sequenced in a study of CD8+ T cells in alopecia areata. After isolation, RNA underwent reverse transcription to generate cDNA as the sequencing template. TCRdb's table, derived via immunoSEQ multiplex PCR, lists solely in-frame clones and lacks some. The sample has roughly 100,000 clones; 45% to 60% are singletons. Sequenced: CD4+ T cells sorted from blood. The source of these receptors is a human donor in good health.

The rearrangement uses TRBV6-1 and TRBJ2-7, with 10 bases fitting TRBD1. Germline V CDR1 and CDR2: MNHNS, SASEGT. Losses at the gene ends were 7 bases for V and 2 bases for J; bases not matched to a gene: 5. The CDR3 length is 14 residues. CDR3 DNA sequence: TGTGCCAGCACTGGAGACAGGGGGCCCTACGAGCAGTACTTC. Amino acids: CASTGDRGPYEQYF.

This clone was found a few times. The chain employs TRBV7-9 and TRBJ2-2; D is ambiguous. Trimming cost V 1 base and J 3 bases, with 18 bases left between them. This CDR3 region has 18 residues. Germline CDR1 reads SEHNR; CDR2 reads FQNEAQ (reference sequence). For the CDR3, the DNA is TGTGCCAGCAGCTTAGACAGAGCGCTGACGGCTTACACCGGGGAGCTGTTTTTT. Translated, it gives CASSLDRALTAYTGELFF.

As DNA, the CDR3 is TGTGCCAGTCGAATGGACTCGGGGAGGGACGAGCAGTACTTC. Amino acid sequence: CASRMDSGRDEQYF. The chain carries TRBV6-5 and TRBJ2-7; 7 nucleotides match TRBD2. V lost 9 bases, J lost 5 bases, and 13 bases stayed unmatched. CDR1 is MNHEY and CDR2 is SVGAGI in the germline V gene. The CDR3 runs 14 residues.

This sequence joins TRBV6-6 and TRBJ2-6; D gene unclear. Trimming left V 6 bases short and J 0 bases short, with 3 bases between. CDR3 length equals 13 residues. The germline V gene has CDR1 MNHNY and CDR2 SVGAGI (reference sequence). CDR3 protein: CASRNSGANVLTF. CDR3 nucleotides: TGTGCCAGCAGGAACTCTGGGGCCAACGTCCTGACTTTC.

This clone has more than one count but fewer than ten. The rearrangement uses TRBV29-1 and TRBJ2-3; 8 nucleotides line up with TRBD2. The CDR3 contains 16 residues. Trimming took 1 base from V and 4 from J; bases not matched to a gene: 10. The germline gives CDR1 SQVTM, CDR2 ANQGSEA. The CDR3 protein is CSVEGRSGGLADTQYF. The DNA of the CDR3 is TGCAGCGTTGAAGGCCGGTCGGGGGGGCTGGCAGATACGCAGTATTTT.

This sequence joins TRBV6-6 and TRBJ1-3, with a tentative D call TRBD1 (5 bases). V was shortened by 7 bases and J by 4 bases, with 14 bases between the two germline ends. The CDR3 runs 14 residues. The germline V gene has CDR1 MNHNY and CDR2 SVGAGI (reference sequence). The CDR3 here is CASTNGGSGNTIYF. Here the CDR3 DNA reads TGTGCCAGCACCAACGGGGGAAGCGGAAACACCATATATTTT.

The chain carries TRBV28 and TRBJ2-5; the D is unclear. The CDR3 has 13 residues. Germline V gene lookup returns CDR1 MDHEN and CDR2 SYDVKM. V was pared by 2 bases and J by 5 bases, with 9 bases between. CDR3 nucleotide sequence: TGTGCCAGCAGTTTAGGACGGACGGAGACCCAGTACTTC. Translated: CASSLGRTETQYF.

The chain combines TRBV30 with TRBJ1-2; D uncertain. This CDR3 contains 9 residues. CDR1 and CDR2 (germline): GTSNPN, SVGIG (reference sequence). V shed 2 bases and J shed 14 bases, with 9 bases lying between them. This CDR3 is CAWSPPGTF. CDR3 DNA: TGTGCCTGGAGTCCCCCGGGGACCTTC.

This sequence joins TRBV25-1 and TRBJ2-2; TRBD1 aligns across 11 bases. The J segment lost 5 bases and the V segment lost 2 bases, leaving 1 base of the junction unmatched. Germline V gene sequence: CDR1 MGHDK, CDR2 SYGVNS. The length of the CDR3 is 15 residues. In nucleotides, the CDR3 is TGTGCCAGCAGTGAAGGACAGGGGGCGACCGGGGAGCTGTTTTTT. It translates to CASSEGQGATGELFF.

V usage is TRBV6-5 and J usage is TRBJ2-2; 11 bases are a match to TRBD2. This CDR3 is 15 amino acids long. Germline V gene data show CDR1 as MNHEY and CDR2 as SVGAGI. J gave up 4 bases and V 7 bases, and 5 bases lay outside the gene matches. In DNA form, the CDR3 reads TGTGCCAGCACCCTCGGGACTAGCGGCACCGGGGAGCTGTTTTTT. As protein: CASTLGTSGTGELFF.

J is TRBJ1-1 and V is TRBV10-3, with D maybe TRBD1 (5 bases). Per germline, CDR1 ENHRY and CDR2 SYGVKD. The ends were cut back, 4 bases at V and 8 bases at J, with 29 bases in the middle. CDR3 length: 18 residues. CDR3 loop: CAISGQILDGRTPREAFF. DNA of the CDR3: TGTGCCATCAGTGGCCAGATCTTGGACGGACGGACACCTCGCGAAGCTTTCTTT.

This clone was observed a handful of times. The CDR3 spells CASRLDSNSYEQYF. The CDR3 bases are TGTGCCAGCCGCCTCGACTCGAACTCCTACGAGCAGTACTTC. This rearrangement joins TRBV7-3 to TRBJ2-7, with unresolved D. Trimming stripped 8 bases from V and 0 bases from J, with 14 bases between. The CDR3 has 14 residues. Germline V gene sequence: CDR1 SGHTA, CDR2 FQGTGA.

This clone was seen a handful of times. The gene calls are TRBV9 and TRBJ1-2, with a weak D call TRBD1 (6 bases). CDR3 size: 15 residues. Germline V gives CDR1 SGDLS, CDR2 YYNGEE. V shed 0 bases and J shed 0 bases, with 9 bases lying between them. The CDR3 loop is CASSVGDTTNYGYTF. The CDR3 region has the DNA TGTGCCAGCAGCGTAGGGGACACCACTAACTATGGCTACACCTTC.

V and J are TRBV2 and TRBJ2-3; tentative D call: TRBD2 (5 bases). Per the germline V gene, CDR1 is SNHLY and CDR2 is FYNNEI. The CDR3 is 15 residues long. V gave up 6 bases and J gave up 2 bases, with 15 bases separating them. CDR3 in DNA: TGTGCCAGCAGGGGAGTAATGACGGCCACAGATACGCAGTATTTT. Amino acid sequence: CASRGVMTATDTQYF.

The CDR3 reads CAWSGGGNEQFF. CDR3 sequence (DNA): TGTGCCTGGAGTGGGGGAGGCAATGAGCAGTTCTTC. The V and J genes are TRBV30 and TRBJ2-1, with a tentative D call TRBD2 (6 bases). The V end was cut by 1 base, the J end by 6 bases, with 7 bases between. The V gene's germline CDR1 is GTSNPN and CDR2 SVGIG (reference sequence). The CDR3 runs to 12 residues.

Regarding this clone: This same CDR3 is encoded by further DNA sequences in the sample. The CDR3 sequence: CSVGTVNTEAFF. The CDR3 region has the DNA TGCAGCGTCGGGACAGTGAACACTGAAGCTTTCTTT. The chain recombines TRBV29-1 with TRBJ1-1, with 7 bases identical to TRBD1. The CDR3 loop spans 12 amino acids. Germline assignment: CDR1 SQVTM and CDR2 ANQGSEA. Trimming at V came to 6 bases and at J to 0 bases, leaving 1 base not matched to a gene.

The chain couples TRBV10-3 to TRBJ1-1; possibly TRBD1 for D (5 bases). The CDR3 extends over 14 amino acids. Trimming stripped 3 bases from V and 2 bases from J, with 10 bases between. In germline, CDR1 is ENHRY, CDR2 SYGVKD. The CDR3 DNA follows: TGTGCCATCAGTGAAGGTCAGGGTAACACTGAAGCTTTCTTT. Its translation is CAISEGQGNTEAFF.

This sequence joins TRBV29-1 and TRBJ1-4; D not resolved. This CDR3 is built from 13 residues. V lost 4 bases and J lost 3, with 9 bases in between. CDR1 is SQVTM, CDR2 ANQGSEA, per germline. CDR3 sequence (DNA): TGCAGCGTTGCCGGCGGTGCTAATGAAAAACTGTTTTTT. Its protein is CSVAGGANEKLFF.

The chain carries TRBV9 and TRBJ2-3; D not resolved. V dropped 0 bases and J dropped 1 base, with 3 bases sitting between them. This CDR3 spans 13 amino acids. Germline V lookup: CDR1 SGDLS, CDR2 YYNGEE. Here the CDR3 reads CASSVVGTDTQYF. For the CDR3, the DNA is TGTGCCAGCAGCGTAGTGGGCACAGATACGCAGTATTTT. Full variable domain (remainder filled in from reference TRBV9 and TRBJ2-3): DSGVTQTPKHLITATGQRVTLRCSPRSGDLSVYWYQQSLDQGLQFLIQYYNGEERAKGNILERFSAQQFPDLHSELNLSSLELGDSALYFCASSVVGTDTQYFGPGTRLTVL.

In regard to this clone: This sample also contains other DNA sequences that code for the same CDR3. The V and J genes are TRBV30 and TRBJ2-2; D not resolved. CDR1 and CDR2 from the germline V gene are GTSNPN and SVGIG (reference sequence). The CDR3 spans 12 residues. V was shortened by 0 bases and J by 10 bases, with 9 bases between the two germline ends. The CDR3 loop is CAWSVLKEELFF. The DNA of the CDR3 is TGTGCCTGGAGTGTCCTGAAAGAGGAGCTGTTTTTT. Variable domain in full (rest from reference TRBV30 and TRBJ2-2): SQTIHQWPATLVQPVGSPLSLECTVEGTSNPNLYWYRQAAGRGLQLLFYSVGIGQISSEVPQNLSASRPQDRQFILSSKKLLLSDSGFYLCAWSVLKEELFFGEGSRLTVL.

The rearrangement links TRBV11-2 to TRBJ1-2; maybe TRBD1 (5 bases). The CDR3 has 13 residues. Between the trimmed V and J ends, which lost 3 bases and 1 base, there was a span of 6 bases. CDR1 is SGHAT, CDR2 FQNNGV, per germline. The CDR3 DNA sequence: TGTGCCAGCAGCTTCAGGGATAACTATGGCTACACCTTC. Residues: CASSFRDNYGYTF. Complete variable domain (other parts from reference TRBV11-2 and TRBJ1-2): EAGVAQSPRYKIIEKRQSVAFWCNPISGHATLYWYQQILGQGPKLLIQFQNNGVVDDSQLPKDRFSAERLKGVDSTLKIQPAKLEDSAVYLCASSFRDNYGYTFGSGTRLTVV.

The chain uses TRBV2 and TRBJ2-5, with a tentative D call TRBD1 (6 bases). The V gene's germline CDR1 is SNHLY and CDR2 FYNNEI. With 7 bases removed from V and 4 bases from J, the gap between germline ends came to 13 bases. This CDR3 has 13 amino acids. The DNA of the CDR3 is TGTGCCAGCACGGCGGACAGATCAGAGACCCAGTACTTC. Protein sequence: CASTADRSETQYF.

As DNA, the CDR3 is TGTGCCTGCCGACAGACAGTAAACACTGAAGCTTTCTTT. This translates into CACRQTVNTEAFF. The V gene is TRBV30, the J gene TRBJ1-1; weak D call: TRBD1 (5 bases). Germline assignment: CDR1 GTSNPN and CDR2 SVGIG (reference sequence). The CDR3 covers 13 residues. V lost 6 bases and J 2 bases, leaving 13 bases between the germline ends.

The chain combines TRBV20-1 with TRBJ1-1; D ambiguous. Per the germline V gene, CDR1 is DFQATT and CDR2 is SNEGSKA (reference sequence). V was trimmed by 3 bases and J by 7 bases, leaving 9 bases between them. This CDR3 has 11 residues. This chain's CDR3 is CSASQDREAFF. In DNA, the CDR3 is TGCAGTGCTAGCCAGGATCGTGAAGCTTTCTTT.

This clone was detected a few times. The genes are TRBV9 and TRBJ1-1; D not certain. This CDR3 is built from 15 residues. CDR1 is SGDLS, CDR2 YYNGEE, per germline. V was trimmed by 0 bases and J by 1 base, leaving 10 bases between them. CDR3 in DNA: TGTGCCAGCAGCGTAGACCCAGGACCGAACACTGAAGCTTTCTTT. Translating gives CASSVDPGPNTEAFF.